Listed here are 9 T cell receptor beta chains from one sample, sequenced in a study of T-cell reconstitution after alpha-beta-depleted transplantation in children. Study-level results: Among T cells one year after transplant, newly produced cells accounted for most counts and diversity.

Unique molecular identifiers were incorporated during preparation of the TCRbeta library. MiXCR was run by TCRdb on the PCR reads, yielding one entry per CDR3 protein. This table has about 290,000 distinct CDR3 sequences, 6.5% to 9% appearing once. Their antigen targets remain unknown. Source: peripheral blood, taken 360 days after TCRalphabeta/CD19-depleted stem cell transplant. The source of these receptors is a female patient aged 2-15 years who had a stem cell transplant for Fanconi anemia, so the T cells may come from the graft donor.

This clonotype was recorded at least ten times. The gene calls are TRBV28 and TRBJ2-3; 14 positions agree with TRBD2. CDR3 length equals 20 residues. V shed 6 bases and J 0 bases; nucleotides not matched to a gene: 14. Germline lookup yields CDR1 MDHEN and CDR2 SYDVKM. The CDR3 nucleotides are TGTGCCAGCAGCCCCCCCTCCCGACTAGCGGGGGGGCGTAGCACAGATACGCAGTATTTT. It specifies CASSPPSRLAGGRSTDTQYF. The whole variable domain, remainder taken from reference TRBV28 and TRBJ2-3, is DVKVTQSSRYLVKRTGEKVFLECVQDMDHENMFWYRQDPGLGLRLIYFSYDVKMKEKGDIPEGYSVSREKKERFSLILESASTNQTSMYLCASSPPSRLAGGRSTDTQYFGPGTRLTVL.

This clonotype was seen a few times. The gene calls are TRBV12-3 or TRBV12-4 and TRBJ1-4; D remains unclear. The V gene lost 2 bases and the J gene lost 5 bases, with 24 bases spanning the gap. This CDR3 contains 19 residues. The CDR3 loop reads CASSLSTVVFHSMNEKLFF. DNA of the CDR3: TGTGCCAGCAGTTTATCTACAGTAGTATTTCACTCAATGAATGAAAAACTGTTTTTT.

This clonotype came up a few times. The chain combines TRBV2 with TRBJ2-7; D remains unclear. The germline V gene encodes CDR1 SNHLY and CDR2 FYNNEI. V lost 6 bases, J lost 2 bases, and 8 bases lay in between. This CDR3 is 12 amino acids long. CDR3 nucleotides: TGTGCCAGCAGACTGGTGCCCTACGAGCAGTACTTC. Protein: CASRLVPYEQYF.

Many counts were recorded for this clonotype. The V gene is TRBV12-3 or TRBV12-4, the J gene TRBJ1-1; a possible D gene is TRBD1 (5 bases). CDR3 size: 14 residues. Trimming shortened V by 0 bases and J by 10 bases, and 15 bases separated the two germline ends. The DNA of the CDR3 is TGTGCCAGCAGTTTAGCCGGACATCCCGGGCGAGCTTTCTTT. Its protein product is CASSLAGHPGRAFF.

This clonotype was found many times. The V and J genes are TRBV7-8 and TRBJ2-3, with a possible D match to TRBD2 (5 bases). The CDR3 covers 13 residues. Per the germline V gene, CDR1 is SGHVS and CDR2 is FQNEAQ. The germline V and J ends were trimmed by 1 base and 4 bases, with 6 bases remaining between them. DNA of the CDR3: TGTGCCAGCAGCTTAGGGAGGTCAGATACGCAGTATTTT. It codes for CASSLGRSDTQYF.

In this sample, this clonotype turned up a few times. The chain has TRBV3-1 and TRBJ2-2; 12 bases match TRBD1. J was trimmed by 2 bases and V by 4 bases; bases with no gene match: 8. Looked up from germline, CDR1 is LGHDT and CDR2 is YNNKEL (reference sequence). CDR3 length equals 18 residues. The CDR3 coding sequence is TGTGCCAGCAGCCCAACTCCGGGACAGGGGGCCAACACCGGGGAGCTGTTTTTT. Translated: CASSPTPGQGANTGELFF.

This clonotype was found a few times. The chain employs TRBV20-1 and TRBJ2-1; 11 positions match TRBD2. The CDR3 contains 15 residues. The germline V gene has CDR1 DFQATT and CDR2 SNEGSKA (reference sequence). The V and J ends lost 6 bases and 6 bases, in that order; junction bases with no gene match: 10. CDR3 in amino acids: CSAPSRLAGLNEQFF. The CDR3 DNA sequence: TGCAGTGCCCCCTCGAGACTAGCGGGACTCAATGAGCAGTTCTTC.

This clonotype came up many times. The chain recombines TRBV7-3 with TRBJ2-1; 9 nucleotides agree with TRBD2. CDR1 and CDR2 from the germline V gene are SGHTA and FQGTGA. This CDR3 comprises 15 residues. Trimming took 2 bases from V and 6 from J; bases not matched to a gene: 5. CDR3 in amino acids: CASSLGLAGRNEQFF. The CDR3 nucleotides read TGTGCCAGCAGCTTAGGGCTAGCGGGGCGCAATGAGCAGTTCTTC.

This clonotype has ten or more counts. The chain couples TRBV10-3 to TRBJ2-5, with D perhaps given as TRBD1 or TRBD2 (5 bases each). The V end was cut by 0 bases, the J end by 4 bases, with 9 bases between. Germline CDR1 and CDR2: ENHRY and SYGVKD. CDR3 length: 14 amino acids. CDR3 nucleotide sequence: TGTGCCATCAGTGAGTCGAGGGGCGCAGAGACCCAGTACTTC. Amino acid sequence: CAISESRGAETQYF.